A selection of T cell receptor beta chains follows, all from one sample in a study of T cell repertoires in cytomegalovirus infection. TCRdb independently ran MiXCR on the reads; one entry per CDR3 protein. The table shows some 600,000 distinct CDR3 sequences, with 24% occurring only once. The sequencing sample was made of CD8+ T cells from PBMCs. The receptor source for this set is a human donor in good health (CMV status not recorded). Some clones in this sample may be carry-over from other donors' samples. Both conserved end residues are part of each CDR3. A D gene is named only where the DNA matches it firmly. Clone size is shown for a subset of rows, as once, few, many or a class of expanded clone.

size	J	V	D	CDR3	DNA
many	TRBJ2-1	TRBV7-6	.	CASSLVTSYNEQFF	TGTGCCAGCAGCTTAGTGACCTCCTACAATGAGCAGTTCTTC
few	TRBJ2-1	TRBV12-3/TRBV12-4	TRBD2	CASSPPGLAGGYNEQFF	TGTGCCAGCAGTCCTCCGGGACTAGCGGGGGGGTATAATGAGCAGTTCTTC
.	TRBJ2-5	TRBV6-2/TRBV6-3	TRBD1	CASSYVTGAGQTQYF	TGTGCCAGCAGTTATGTGACAGGGGCGGGGCAGACCCAGTACTTC
.	TRBJ2-1	TRBV19	.	CASSIVQPSNEQFF	TGTGCCAGTAGTATAGTGCAGCCAAGCAATGAGCAGTTCTTC
few	TRBJ2-1	TRBV29-1	TRBD2	CSVQRGSSYNEQFF	TGCAGCGTTCAGCGGGGGAGCTCCTACAATGAGCAGTTCTTC
.	TRBJ1-1	TRBV2	.	CASSGTRGAFF	TGTGCCAGCAGTGGCACCCGGGGAGCTTTCTTT
.	TRBJ1-5	TRBV28	TRBD1	CATDRGGNQPQHF	TGTGCCACCGACAGGGGTGGCAATCAGCCCCAGCATTTT
many	TRBJ2-1	TRBV7-9	.	CASSTKGEYNEQFF	TGTGCCAGCAGCACAAAGGGGGAATACAATGAGCAGTTCTTC
.	TRBJ2-7	TRBV2	.	CAVRRTYEQYF	TGTGCCGTCAGGCGTACCTACGAGCAGTACTTC
few	TRBJ2-3	TRBV6-2/TRBV6-3	.	CASSPLGGPTDTQYF	TGTGCCAGCAGCCCACTGGGGGGCCCCACAGATACGCAGTATTTT
few	TRBJ1-1	TRBV10-3	.	CAISESGQMNTEAFF	TGTGCCATCAGTGAGTCCGGGCAGATGAACACTGAAGCTTTCTTT
.	TRBJ2-5	TRBV5-5	TRBD2	CASSFRTSGGIQETQYF	TGTGCCAGCAGCTTTCGGACTAGCGGGGGGATACAAGAGACCCAGTACTTC
few	TRBJ2-3	TRBV14	.	CASSHLLSGTDTQYF	TGTGCCAGCAGCCACTTACTTTCAGGAACAGATACGCAGTATTTT
many	TRBJ2-1	TRBV28	.	CASSRNPRGAYNEQFF	TGTGCCAGCAGTCGAAACCCCAGGGGCGCCTACAATGAGCAGTTCTTC
many	TRBJ1-1	TRBV6-5	TRBD1	CASSYSRTGGTEAFF	TGTGCCAGCAGTTACTCCCGGACAGGGGGCACTGAAGCTTTCTTT
few	TRBJ2-3	TRBV5-4	.	CASSFGAFQKYF	TGTGCCAGCAGCTTCGGGGCTTTTCAGAAGTATTTT
many	TRBJ2-1	TRBV6-6	.	CASRPIIGYNEQFF	TGTGCCAGCAGGCCGATCATAGGGTACAATGAGCAGTTCTTC
.	TRBJ2-1	TRBV7-9	.	CASSLYRTNEQFF	TGTGCCAGCAGCTTATATCGTACCAATGAGCAGTTCTTC
.	TRBJ2-7	TRBV20-1	TRBD2	CSARDITSAYEQYF	TGCAGTGCTAGAGATATCACTAGCGCCTACGAGCAGTACTTC
.	TRBJ2-3	TRBV2	.	CASPKALDTQYF	TGTGCCAGCCCCAAGGCCCTCGATACGCAGTATTTT
.	TRBJ1-2	TRBV10-3	.	CAISVEGGDYGYTF	TGTGCCATCTCCGTGGAAGGGGGTGACTATGGCTACACCTTC
many	TRBJ2-1	TRBV11-2	.	CASSPVRGPTYNEQFF	TGTGCCAGCAGCCCGGTCCGGGGGCCGACCTACAATGAGCAGTTCTTC
few	TRBJ1-6	TRBV20-1	.	CSADHGARDSPLHF	TGCAGTGCTGATCATGGGGCGAGGGATTCACCCCTCCACTTT
few	TRBJ2-1	TRBV4-2	.	CASSQDGGVNEQFF	TGTGCCAGCAGCCAAGATGGAGGGGTCAATGAGCAGTTCTTC
many	TRBJ2-7	TRBV4-1	TRBD2	CASSQRAGIPSSYEQYF	TGCGCCAGCAGCCAAAGAGCGGGGATCCCGAGCTCCTACGAGCAGTACTTC
.	TRBJ1-2	TRBV6-6	.	CASSPEGYGYTF	TGTGCCAGCAGCCCCGAAGGATATGGCTACACCTTC
few	TRBJ2-5	TRBV7-8	TRBD2	CASSLEVAGAEETQYF	TGTGCCAGCAGCTTAGAAGTAGCGGGGGCGGAAGAGACCCAGTACTTC
.	TRBJ1-3	TRBV28	TRBD1	CASRGGQGPGNTIYF	TGTGCCAGCAGGGGGGGACAGGGACCTGGAAACACCATATATTTT
.	TRBJ1-2	TRBV5-1	.	CASSLKGGNYGYTF	TGCGCCAGCAGCTTGAAGGGCGGAAACTATGGCTACACCTTC